The rows below give T cell receptor beta chains drawn from one sample of a study of blood T cell repertoires in COVID-19. Generated by immunoSEQ multiplex PCR, the TCRdb table keeps only in-frame clones and is missing some. The sample holds around 250,000 clones; approximately 90% are singletons and the top ten take around 0.8%. Specimen: PBMCs or T cells enriched from blood (not recorded which). These receptor sequences come from a man between 50 and 59 years old who had been exposed to COVID-19. Each CDR3 is given with its conserved first and last residue. The D gene is left open where the match is weak. Size tells how often a clone was seen (once, few, many) or the class of an expanded clone, and some rows leave it out.

V gene: TRBV5-1
D gene: TRBD2
J gene: TRBJ2-1
clone size: few
CDR3 DNA: TGCGCCAGCAGCCGCGGGCTAGCGGGGGCCTCCTACAATGAGCAGTTCTTC
CDR3 protein: CASSRGLAGASYNEQFF

V gene: TRBV13
D gene: NA
J gene: TRBJ1-1
clone size: NA
CDR3 DNA: TGTGCCAGCAGCTTAATGCGGAGCACTGAAGCTTTCTTT
CDR3 protein: CASSLMRSTEAFF

V gene: TRBV2
D gene: TRBD1
J gene: TRBJ2-1
clone size: NA
CDR3 DNA: TGTGCCAGCCGGGACAGCTACAATGAGCAGTTCTTC
CDR3 protein: CASRDSYNEQFF

V gene: TRBV3-1/TRBV3-2
D gene: TRBD1
J gene: TRBJ1-5
clone size: NA
CDR3 DNA: TGTGCCAGCAGCCGGTCAGCTACAGGGGGCGCGGGTCAGCCCCAGCATTTT
CDR3 protein: CASSRSATGGAGQPQHF

V gene: TRBV6-5
D gene: NA
J gene: TRBJ2-3
clone size: NA
CDR3 DNA: TGTGCCAGCAGTTACGGTGGCGGGCGCACAGATACGCAGTATTTT
CDR3 protein: CASSYGGGRTDTQYF

V gene: TRBV28
D gene: TRBD1
J gene: TRBJ1-2
clone size: NA
CDR3 DNA: TGTGCCAGCAGCTGGACAGGGGGACGTGGCTACACCTTC
CDR3 protein: CASSWTGGRGYTF

V gene: TRBV24-1
D gene: TRBD2
J gene: TRBJ2-2
clone size: NA
CDR3 DNA: TGTGCCACCAGCGGACTAGCGACTGGGGAGCTGTTTTTT
CDR3 protein: CATSGLATGELFF

V gene: TRBV9
D gene: NA
J gene: TRBJ2-7
clone size: NA
CDR3 DNA: TGTGCCAGCAGCGTGAGGGTAGACTACGAGCAGTACTTC
CDR3 protein: CASSVRVDYEQYF

V gene: TRBV5-1
D gene: NA
J gene: TRBJ2-7
clone size: NA
CDR3 DNA: TGCGCCAGCAGCTTAGCACAGAACTACGAGCAGTACTTC
CDR3 protein: CASSLAQNYEQYF

V gene: TRBV7-9
D gene: NA
J gene: TRBJ2-1
clone size: NA
CDR3 DNA: TGTGCCAGCGGTCTAGGGGCCCTCGGTGAGCAGTTCTTC
CDR3 protein: CASGLGALGEQFF

V gene: TRBV2
D gene: NA
J gene: TRBJ2-7
clone size: NA
CDR3 DNA: TGTGCCAGCACCTCCGGGACATTAGCATACGAGCAGTACTTC
CDR3 protein: CASTSGTLAYEQYF

V gene: TRBV27
D gene: TRBD1
J gene: TRBJ1-5
clone size: NA
CDR3 DNA: TGTGCCAGCAGTCTGACAGGGGGCAATCAGCCCCAGCATTTT
CDR3 protein: CASSLTGGNQPQHF

V gene: TRBV18
D gene: NA
J gene: TRBJ2-2
clone size: NA
CDR3 DNA: TGTGCCAGCTCACCACGGACTTCTACCGGGGAGCTGTTTTTT
CDR3 protein: CASSPRTSTGELFF

V gene: TRBV18
D gene: NA
J gene: TRBJ2-7
clone size: NA
CDR3 DNA: TGTGCCAGCTCACCACCAGGGGTCCACGAGCAGTACTTC
CDR3 protein: CASSPPGVHEQYF

V gene: TRBV10-3
D gene: NA
J gene: TRBJ2-1
clone size: few
CDR3 DNA: TGTGCCATCAGTAACCGGGAGGAGCAGTTCTTC
CDR3 protein: CAISNREEQFF

V gene: TRBV24-1
D gene: NA
J gene: TRBJ2-3
clone size: NA
CDR3 DNA: TGTGCCACCGGGGCAGAAGTCACAGATACGCAGTATTTT
CDR3 protein: CATGAEVTDTQYF

V gene: TRBV5-1
D gene: TRBD1
J gene: TRBJ1-1
clone size: NA
CDR3 DNA: TGCGCCAGCAGCTTGGTGGCAGGGGGCATCACTGAAGCTTTCTTT
CDR3 protein: CASSLVAGGITEAFF

V gene: TRBV28
D gene: NA
J gene: TRBJ1-3
clone size: NA
CDR3 DNA: TGTGCCAGCAGTTCCCCACCAACAGGGTCTGGAAACACCATATATTTT
CDR3 protein: CASSSPPTGSGNTIYF

V gene: TRBV7-9
D gene: TRBD1
J gene: TRBJ2-1
clone size: NA
CDR3 DNA: TGTGCCAGCAGCTACAGGGGGCGGACCACCTACAATGAGCAGTTCTTC
CDR3 protein: CASSYRGRTTYNEQFF

V gene: TRBV28
D gene: NA
J gene: TRBJ2-4
clone size: NA
CDR3 DNA: TGTGCCAGCAGTTTCTCGGACAGCCTTTTAGGGATTCAGTACTTC
CDR3 protein: CASSFSDSLLGIQYF

V gene: TRBV9
D gene: TRBD1
J gene: TRBJ1-3
clone size: NA
CDR3 DNA: TGTGCCAGCGCGTTGACAGGGGGTAACACCATATATTTT
CDR3 protein: CASALTGGNTIYF

V gene: TRBV7-8
D gene: NA
J gene: TRBJ1-3
clone size: NA
CDR3 DNA: TGTGCCAGCAGTTCTGGCGGGAGCTCTGGAAACACCATATATTTT
CDR3 protein: CASSSGGSSGNTIYF

V gene: TRBV5-1
D gene: NA
J gene: TRBJ1-2
clone size: NA
CDR3 DNA: TGCGCCAGCAGCGTACTGGAGACCAGGGCGGGATATGGCTACACCTTC
CDR3 protein: CASSVLETRAGYGYTF

V gene: TRBV28
D gene: NA
J gene: TRBJ1-2
clone size: NA
CDR3 DNA: TGTGCCAGCTTCCATGCAGTGAACTATGGCTACACCTTC
CDR3 protein: CASFHAVNYGYTF

V gene: TRBV5-1
D gene: NA
J gene: TRBJ1-2
clone size: NA
CDR3 DNA: TGCGCCAGCAGCCCTACAGGGAACTATGGCTACACCTTC
CDR3 protein: CASSPTGNYGYTF

V gene: TRBV7-2
D gene: TRBD1
J gene: TRBJ2-7
clone size: NA
CDR3 DNA: TGTGCCAGCAGCTTAGTTGGAGACAGGGGGTACGAGCAGTACTTC
CDR3 protein: CASSLVGDRGYEQYF

V gene: TRBV5-1
D gene: NA
J gene: TRBJ1-6
clone size: NA
CDR3 DNA: TGCGCCAGCAGCCTTAAACCCGCCTCGACGGGCTCCTATAATTCACCCCTCCACTTT
CDR3 protein: CASSLKPASTGSYNSPLHF

V gene: TRBV6-5
D gene: NA
J gene: TRBJ2-5
clone size: NA
CDR3 DNA: TGTGCCAGCACCCCGTCCATGGCGCGGGAGACCCAGTACTTC
CDR3 protein: CASTPSMARETQYF

V gene: TRBV2
D gene: TRBD2
J gene: TRBJ2-5
clone size: once
CDR3 DNA: TGTGCCAGCAGTGAACCCCCAGCGGGGGGATGGGAGACCCAGTACTTC
CDR3 protein: CASSEPPAGGWETQYF

V gene: TRBV2
D gene: TRBD2
J gene: TRBJ2-1
clone size: NA
CDR3 DNA: TGTGCCAGCAGGACTAGCGGGAGGTTCAATGAGCAGTTCTTC
CDR3 protein: CASRTSGRFNEQFF

V gene: TRBV19
D gene: NA
J gene: TRBJ1-2
clone size: NA
CDR3 DNA: TGTGCCAGTACCGAAATTCCTCGGGGAGGGGGAATAATCGAAGGTAGCTATGGCTACACCTTC
CDR3 protein: CASTEIPRGGGIIEGSYGYTF

V gene: TRBV18
D gene: TRBD1
J gene: TRBJ2-7
clone size: once
CDR3 DNA: TGTGCCAGCTCACCACCCGGGACAGGGGCTAACTACGAGCAGTACTTC
CDR3 protein: CASSPPGTGANYEQYF

V gene: TRBV2
D gene: NA
J gene: TRBJ2-4
clone size: NA
CDR3 DNA: TGTGCCAGCAGTGAAGCGCGGGGAGTGGGAGCCAAAAACATTCAGTACTTC
CDR3 protein: CASSEARGVGAKNIQYF

V gene: TRBV28
D gene: TRBD2
J gene: TRBJ2-7
clone size: NA
CDR3 DNA: TGTGCCAGCAGTTCCAGGACTAGCGGATACGAGCAGTACTTC
CDR3 protein: CASSSRTSGYEQYF

V gene: TRBV9
D gene: NA
J gene: TRBJ2-1
clone size: NA
CDR3 DNA: TGTGCCAGCAGCGTAGCTACCCGACTCAGCGAGCAGTTCTTC
CDR3 protein: CASSVATRLSEQFF

V gene: TRBV7-9
D gene: NA
J gene: TRBJ2-3
clone size: NA
CDR3 DNA: TGTGCCAGCAGCTCTAGCACAGATACGCAGTATTTT
CDR3 protein: CASSSSTDTQYF

V gene: TRBV15
D gene: TRBD2
J gene: TRBJ2-3
clone size: once
CDR3 DNA: TGTGCCACCAGGGCTAGCGGGGGAGGTACGCAGTATTTT
CDR3 protein: CATRASGGGTQYF

V gene: TRBV21-1
D gene: NA
J gene: TRBJ1-3
clone size: NA
CDR3 DNA: TGTGCCAGCAGCAAAGAGTTAATAACTGCCAAACCCTCTGGAAACACCATATATTTT
CDR3 protein: CASSKELITAKPSGNTIYF

V gene: TRBV3-1/TRBV3-2
D gene: NA
J gene: TRBJ1-2
clone size: NA
CDR3 DNA: TGTGCCAGCAGCCCTCGTCCACTCTATGGCTACACCTTC
CDR3 protein: CASSPRPLYGYTF

V gene: TRBV27
D gene: TRBD2
J gene: TRBJ2-7
clone size: NA
CDR3 DNA: TGTGCCAGCAGTTTCAGGCGGGGGGGATACGAGCAGTACTTC
CDR3 protein: CASSFRRGGYEQYF

V gene: TRBV7-2
D gene: NA
J gene: TRBJ1-1
clone size: NA
CDR3 DNA: TGTGCCAGCAGTCGCAGTACCGCGAACACTGAAGCTTTCTTT
CDR3 protein: CASSRSTANTEAFF

V gene: TRBV4-1
D gene: NA
J gene: TRBJ2-2
clone size: NA
CDR3 DNA: TGCGCCAGCAGCCCACGAACAGGGGCGGGAGAGCTGTTTTTT
CDR3 protein: CASSPRTGAGELFF

V gene: TRBV29-1
D gene: NA
J gene: TRBJ2-7
clone size: NA
CDR3 DNA: TGCAGCGTTGGTCGTTTCTCAGACTCCTACGAGCAGTACTTC
CDR3 protein: CSVGRFSDSYEQYF